The 30 T cell receptor beta chains listed next were all sequenced from one sample in a study of cytomegalovirus exposure and HLA in healthy donors. Researchers ran the PCR with 60 Vbeta and 13 Jbeta primers. The table came from immunoSEQ multiplex PCR; TCRdb's copy has only in-frame clones and leaves some out. The sample shows roughly 130,000 clones, more than 70% of them seen only once. Material: PBMCs. The receptors were gathered from a human donor in good health.

V gene TRBV4-2 combines with J gene TRBJ1-4; D possibly corresponds to TRBD1 (5 bases). V lost 3 bases and J 7 bases, leaving 15 bases between the germline ends. This CDR3 has 15 residues. Per germline, CDR1 LGHNA and CDR2 YNFKEQ. The CDR3 reads CASSHPGDVGEKLFF. The CDR3 coding sequence is TGTGCCAGCAGCCACCCGGGGGACGTAGGTGAAAAACTGTTTTTT.

The rearrangement joins TRBV6-6 to TRBJ1-6; possible D gene TRBD1, 6 bases. CDR1 is MNHNY and CDR2 is SVGAGI in the germline V gene (reference sequence). The CDR3 has 15 amino acids. The V and J ends lost 3 bases and 7 bases respectively, with 13 bases between them. The chain's CDR3 is CASSYFGGGNSPLHF. In nucleotides, the CDR3 is TGTGCCAGCAGTTATTTCGGTGGGGGCAATTCACCCCTCCACTTT.

The chain recombines TRBV27 with TRBJ1-2; possibly TRBD1 for D (5 bases). Germline lookup yields CDR1 MNHEY and CDR2 SMNVEV (reference sequence). Trimming took off 6 bases at V and 8 bases at J, with 16 bases between the two ends. There are 13 residues in the CDR3. The CDR3 region has the DNA TGTGCCAGCAGCCCTGGAGGGGCGGGCGGCTACACCTTC. The encoded protein is CASSPGGAGGYTF.

Only one count was recorded for this clone. The chain recombines TRBV6-6 with TRBJ1-5; no clear D. CDR1 is MNHNY, CDR2 SVGAGI, per germline (reference sequence). The CDR3 length is 13 residues. Trimming left V 4 bases short and J 5 bases short, with 9 bases between. In DNA form, the CDR3 reads TGTGCCAGCAGTTCGGCGGATTATCAGCCCCAGCATTTT. Translation: CASSSADYQPQHF.

V gene TRBV6-5 combines with J gene TRBJ1-5, with TRBD1 identical over 7 bases. CDR3 size: 13 residues. CDR1 MNHEY and CDR2 SVGAGI come from the germline V gene. V trimming: 8 bases; J trimming: 6 bases; junction bases outside the gene matches: 7. In DNA, the CDR3 is TGTGCCAGCCGCACAGGGGTTAGTCAGCCCCAGCATTTT. Translated, it gives CASRTGVSQPQHF.

The chain joins TRBV10-3 to TRBJ2-7; 9 positions agree with TRBD1. Trimming cost V 6 bases and J 4 bases; bases outside gene matches: 7. The CDR3 is made up of 14 amino acids. Looked up from germline, CDR1 is ENHRY and CDR2 is SYGVKD. In nucleotides, the CDR3 is TGTGCCATCAGGGGGGGACAGGGCCCGTACGAGCAGTACTTC. This gives the protein CAIRGGQGPYEQYF.

V usage is TRBV6-6 and J usage is TRBJ2-7; 7 nucleotides align to TRBD1. The CDR3 covers 14 residues. Trimming removed 6 bases from V and 2 bases from J; junction bases left unmatched: 7. Germline V gene sequence: CDR1 MNHNY, CDR2 SVGAGI (reference sequence). The CDR3: CASRPGTATYEQYF. The CDR3 DNA is TGTGCCAGCAGACCCGGGACAGCGACCTACGAGCAGTACTTC.

The chain links TRBV4-1 to TRBJ2-5; 11 positions agree with TRBD2. The CDR3 sequence is 17 residues long. Germline CDR1 is MGHRA and CDR2 is YSYEKL. Germline trimming cut 1 base from V and 5 bases from J; bases unmatched to any gene: 9. The CDR3 DNA follows: TGCGCCAGCAGCCAAGTGGCTAGCGGGGGGCCGTGGGAGACCCAGTACTTC. It specifies CASSQVASGGPWETQYF.

This clone occurred once. This CDR3 reads CASSSSRQGNYGYTF. CDR3 nucleotide sequence: TGTGCCAGCAGTTCATCCAGACAGGGGAACTATGGCTACACCTTC. The genes are TRBV27 and TRBJ1-2; 8 bases map to TRBD1. The germline gives CDR1 MNHEY, CDR2 SMNVEV (reference sequence). The CDR3 is made up of 15 amino acids. V lost 4 bases to trimming and J lost 2 bases; unmatched junction nucleotides: 6.

This chain uses TRBV29-1 with TRBJ1-1; tentatively, D is TRBD1 (5 bases). The germline V gene has CDR1 SQVTM and CDR2 ANQGSEA. Trimming shortened V by 4 bases and J by 6 bases, and 18 bases separated the two germline ends. The CDR3 contains 14 residues. CDR3 coding DNA: TGCAGCGTTGTGCTGAAAGGGGCTCACGCTGAAGCTTTCTTT. This translates into CSVVLKGAHAEAFF. Filled out from reference TRBV29-1 and TRBJ1-1, the complete variable domain reads SAVISQKPSRDICQRGTSLTIQCQVDSQVTMMFWYRQQPGQSLTLIATANQGSEATYESGFVIDKFPISRPNLTFSTLTVSNMSPEDSSIYLCSVVLKGAHAEAFFGQGTRLTVV.

The chain has TRBV7-8 and TRBJ1-2; 8 bases agree with TRBD1. Trimming at V came to 5 bases and at J to 2 bases, leaving 13 bases not matched to a gene. Looked up from germline, CDR1 is SGHVS and CDR2 is FQNEAQ. This CDR3 region has 17 residues. The CDR3 protein is CASSRRYSRGPNYGYTF. The DNA for the CDR3 is TGTGCCAGCAGCCGGCGATATTCCAGGGGGCCAAACTATGGCTACACCTTC.

This clone was seen more than once but under ten times. This chain uses TRBV9 with TRBJ1-4; D remains unclear. The germline V gene encodes CDR1 SGDLS and CDR2 YYNGEE. V was cut by 4 bases and J by 5 bases, with 18 bases left in between. This CDR3 contains 16 residues. The CDR3 DNA sequence: TGTGCCAGCAGCCAAGGCCCGGGAACTGAGAATGAAAAACTGTTTTTT. It is translated as CASSQGPGTENEKLFF.

Turning to this clone: A much larger clone differs from this one at a single base, so this may be a read error. The chain is built from TRBV4-2 and TRBJ1-5; maybe TRBD1 (5 bases). V lost 5 bases to trimming and J lost 0 bases, with 8 bases between them. Germline assignment: CDR1 LGHNA and CDR2 YNFKEQ. This CDR3 contains 14 residues. The CDR3 bases are TGTGCCAGCAGCACGGGGGATAGCAATCAGCCCCAGCATTTT. Encoded protein: CASSTGDSNQPQHF.

The rearrangement joins TRBV7-3 to TRBJ1-1; TRBD1 agrees at 8 bases. The V and J ends lost 5 bases and 1 base, in that order; junction bases with no gene match: 6. In germline, CDR1 is SGHTA, CDR2 FQGTGA. The CDR3 spans 15 residues. In nucleotides, the CDR3 is TGTGCCAGCAGCCCGAACGGACAGGGGAACACTGAAGCTTTCTTT. Amino acid sequence: CASSPNGQGNTEAFF.

V is TRBV6-1 and J is TRBJ2-1; no firm D call. The V end lost 3 bases, the J end lost 0 bases, and 9 bases lay between the germline ends. This CDR3 contains 15 residues. Per the germline V gene, CDR1 is MNHNS and CDR2 is SASEGT. The CDR3 loop reads CASSERSSSYNEQFF. DNA of the CDR3: TGTGCCAGCAGTGAGCGGAGCTCCTCCTACAATGAGCAGTTCTTC.

This clone was counted a few times. This chain joins TRBV6-1 and TRBJ1-1; TRBD1 matches at 8 bases. CDR1 MNHNS and CDR2 SASEGT come from the germline V gene. The CDR3 totals 13 residues. The J segment lost 4 bases and the V segment lost 6 bases, leaving 4 bases of the junction unmatched. The CDR3 DNA reads as TGTGCCAGCAGGATAGGACAGGGCACTGAAGCTTTCTTT. Residues: CASRIGQGTEAFF.

J is TRBJ2-4 and V is TRBV19; 11 bases are shared with TRBD2. V shed 6 bases, J shed 6 bases, and the junction held 7 bases outside the gene matches. The length of the CDR3 is 15 residues. Per the germline V gene, CDR1 is LNHDA and CDR2 is SQIVND (reference sequence). CDR3 in amino acids: CASRSPGLAVNIQYF. CDR3 sequence (DNA): TGTGCCAGTAGGTCACCGGGACTAGCGGTAAACATTCAGTACTTC.

This clone was observed a single time. The V and J genes are TRBV7-6 and TRBJ2-2; possibly TRBD1 for D (5 bases). Trimming stripped 7 bases from V and 2 bases from J, with 26 bases between. The CDR3 spans 19 residues. Per germline, CDR1 SGHVS and CDR2 FNYEAQ. CDR3 region: CASNPLVGANLSNTGELFF. The CDR3 DNA reads as TGTGCCAGCAACCCTTTGGTAGGGGCCAACCTTAGTAACACCGGGGAGCTGTTTTTT. The full variable domain, rest sourced from reference TRBV7-6 and TRBJ2-2, is GAGVSQSPRYKVTKRGQDVALRCDPISGHVSLYWYRQALGQGPEFLTYFNYEAQQDKSGLPNDRFSAERPEGSISTLTIQRTEQRDSAMYRCASNPLVGANLSNTGELFFGEGSRLTVL.

This clone was recorded once. The chain employs TRBV25-1 and TRBJ2-7; tentatively, D is TRBD1 (6 bases). The CDR3 spans 16 residues. Trimming took 3 bases from V and 2 from J, leaving 17 bases between them. Germline assignment: CDR1 MGHDK and CDR2 SYGVNS. The CDR3 DNA reads as TGTGCCAGCAGTGATACAGGGTCCCCGGCCCCCTACGAGCAGTACTTC. This gives the protein CASSDTGSPAPYEQYF.

The V and J genes are TRBV9 and TRBJ2-3, with a possible D match to TRBD2 (6 bases). Per the germline V gene, CDR1 is SGDLS and CDR2 is YYNGEE. The CDR3 sequence is 17 residues long. V dropped 4 bases and J dropped 2 bases, with 20 bases sitting between them. CDR3 nucleotides: TGTGCCAGCAGCCCCTCCGACGGGGGACCAAACACAGATACGCAGTATTTT. Its translation: CASSPSDGGPNTDTQYF.

This clone was seen a handful of times. The rearrangement uses TRBV6-1 and TRBJ1-6; a weak D match, TRBD1 (6 bases). V shed 2 bases and J shed 11 bases, with 13 bases lying between them. CDR3 length equals 14 residues. The germline CDR1 and CDR2 sequences are MNHNS and SASEGT. The CDR3 is CASSELQGRAPLHF. Written as DNA, the CDR3 is TGTGCCAGCAGTGAACTACAGGGTCGCGCACCCCTCCACTTT.

The chain is built from TRBV4-2 and TRBJ1-4; TRBD1 matches at 9 bases. Trimming took 0 bases from V and 10 from J; bases not matched to a gene: 9. Germline assignment: CDR1 LGHNA and CDR2 YNFKEQ. The CDR3 length is 16 residues. This CDR3 is CASSQDSGDRDGKLFF. CDR3 nucleotide sequence: TGTGCCAGCAGCCAAGATTCAGGGGACAGGGACGGAAAACTGTTTTTT.

The chain links TRBV4-2 to TRBJ1-5; D gene unclear. This CDR3 spans 13 amino acids. CDR1 is LGHNA, CDR2 YNFKEQ, per germline. V was cut by 1 base and J by 4 bases, with 5 bases left in between. The CDR3 nucleotides are TGTGCCAGCAGCCAAGCCCAGAATCAGCCCCAGCATTTT. Translation: CASSQAQNQPQHF.

This chain links TRBV27 with TRBJ2-7, with 8 bases lining up with TRBD2. The V segment lost 4 bases and the J segment 2 bases; nucleotides outside the gene matches: 7. The V gene's germline CDR1 is MNHEY and CDR2 SMNVEV (reference sequence). There are 15 residues in the CDR3. The CDR3 region has the DNA TGTGCCAGCAGTTATGCCGGGACTAGGGCCTACGAGCAGTACTTC. The encoded protein is CASSYAGTRAYEQYF.

The rearrangement joins TRBV2 to TRBJ2-7, with a possible D match to TRBD1 (5 bases). In germline, CDR1 is SNHLY, CDR2 FYNNEI. Trimming removed 8 bases from V and 5 bases from J, with 10 bases in between. The CDR3 sequence is 11 residues long. CDR3 nucleotide sequence: TGTGCCAGCGGGGCCTCTCACGAGCAGTACTTC. Encoded protein: CASGASHEQYF.

As for this clone: Other DNA sequences in the same sample also yield this CDR3. J is TRBJ1-2 and V is TRBV6-5; tentatively, D is TRBD1 (5 bases). V dropped 6 bases and J dropped 7 bases, with 9 bases sitting between them. Looked up from germline, CDR1 is MNHEY and CDR2 is SVGAGI. The CDR3 is made up of 11 amino acids. The CDR3 loop is CASSGGGGYTF. In DNA form, the CDR3 reads TGTGCCAGCAGCGGGGGGGGTGGCTACACCTTC.

This sequence joins TRBV19 and TRBJ1-2, with 7 bases matching TRBD1. The J segment lost 7 bases and the V segment lost 3 bases, leaving 5 bases of the junction unmatched. The CDR3 extends over 13 amino acids. The germline V gene encodes CDR1 LNHDA and CDR2 SQIVND (reference sequence). The CDR3 sequence: CASSMTGFPGYTF. CDR3 sequence (DNA): TGTGCCAGTAGTATGACAGGGTTTCCTGGCTACACCTTC. The variable domain in full, completed from reference TRBV19 and TRBJ1-2, reads DGGITQSPKYLFRKEGQNVTLSCEQNLNHDAMYWYRQDPGQGLRLIYYSQIVNDFQKGDIAEGYSVSREKKESFPLTVTSAQKNPTAFYLCASSMTGFPGYTFGSGTRLTVV.

The chain couples TRBV5-4 to TRBJ2-2; TRBD1 might be the D (6 bases). CDR3 length equals 16 residues. Germline CDR1 and CDR2: SGHNT and YYREEE (reference sequence). The V and J ends lost 3 bases and 0 bases respectively, with 12 bases between them. CDR3 sequence reads: CASSSTGVPNTGELFF. CDR3 DNA: TGTGCCAGCAGCTCGACAGGAGTTCCGAACACCGGGGAGCTGTTTTTT.

The chain couples TRBV9 to TRBJ2-5; a possible D gene is TRBD1 (5 bases). This CDR3 contains 15 residues. The germline V and J ends were trimmed by 0 bases and 2 bases, with 11 bases remaining between them. Per the germline V gene, CDR1 is SGDLS and CDR2 is YYNGEE. The CDR3: CASSVGSTEQETQYF. The CDR3 nucleotides read TGTGCCAGCAGCGTAGGGTCGACAGAACAAGAGACCCAGTACTTC. Supplemented by reference TRBV9 and TRBJ2-5, the full variable domain reads DSGVTQTPKHLITATGQRVTLRCSPRSGDLSVYWYQQSLDQGLQFLIQYYNGEERAKGNILERFSAQQFPDLHSELNLSSLELGDSALYFCASSVGSTEQETQYFGPGTRLLVL.

V usage is TRBV5-4 and J usage is TRBJ2-2; 11 bases are shared with TRBD1. The CDR3 consists of 17 residues. J was trimmed by 1 base and V by 4 bases; bases with no gene match: 6. Germline values: CDR1 SGHNT, CDR2 YYREEE (reference sequence). For the CDR3, the DNA is TGTGCCAGCAGCCCCGGACAGGGGGCGCGGAACACCGGGGAGCTGTTTTTT. Translating gives CASSPGQGARNTGELFF.